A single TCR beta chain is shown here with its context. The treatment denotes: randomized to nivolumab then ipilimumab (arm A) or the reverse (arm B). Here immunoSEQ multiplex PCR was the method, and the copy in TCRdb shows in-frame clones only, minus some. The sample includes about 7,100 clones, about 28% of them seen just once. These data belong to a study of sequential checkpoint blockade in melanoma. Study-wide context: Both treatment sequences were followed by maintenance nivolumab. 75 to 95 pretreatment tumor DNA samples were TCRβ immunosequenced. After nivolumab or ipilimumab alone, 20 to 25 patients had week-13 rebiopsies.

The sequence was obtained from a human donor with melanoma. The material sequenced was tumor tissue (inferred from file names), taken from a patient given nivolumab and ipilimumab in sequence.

This CDR3 is CASRKTGLAGGLNEQFF. The DNA of the CDR3 is TGCGCCAGCAGGAAAACCGGACTAGCGGGAGGGCTCAATGAGCAGTTCTTC. This chain connects TRBV4-1 to TRBJ2-1; 15 nucleotides match TRBD2. Germline loops: CDR1 MGHRA, CDR2 YSYEKL. V shed 6 bases, J shed 6 bases, and the junction held 9 bases outside the gene matches. There are 17 residues in the CDR3.